This paragraph reports one T cell receptor beta chain. Its specificity is unknown. The sample originates from a study of vaccination effects on CD4 cells after COVID-19. About the research overall: It was a median of 72 days after the second dose that post-vaccine samples were obtained.

Clones were sequenced by immunoSEQ multiplex PCR, and TCRdb holds only the in-frame ones, with some missing. The table shows 28,000 or so clones, with around four fifths occurring only once. Trimming removed 10 bases at V and 7 bases at J, with 19 bases between. Germline assignment: CDR1 LNHDA and CDR2 SQIVND (reference sequence). The CDR3 runs to 13 residues. In the ViraFEST assay, antigen-specific CD4+ clonotypes were identified by expansion after peptide-pool stimulation. With more than 9 days of culture completed, CD4+ T cells were isolated. Participants completed two doses of the BNT162b2 or mRNA-1273 vaccine. In the vaccine recipients, nucleocapsid antibodies were negative and there was no prior SARS-CoV-2 infection. With approximately 9.2 ug/ml peptides and around 9.6 IU/ml IL-2, some 2 million PBMC per well were cultured. Both day 3 and day 7 saw half the medium replaced with IL-2 medium.

This receptor was obtained from a human donor who received a COVID-19 vaccine. Some clones in this sample may be carry-over from other donors' samples. V gene TRBV19 combines with J gene TRBJ1-2; D is perhaps TRBD1 (6 bases). Specimen: CD4+ T cells from PBMCs cultured with HCoV-NL63 spike peptides, collected after COVID-19 vaccination. DNA of the CDR3: TGTGCCAACACAGGGTCTCCGGACGCTGGCTACACCTTC. Translating it yields CANTGSPDAGYTF.